Listed below are T cell receptor beta chains from one sample, sequenced in a study of OX40 agonist ivuxolimab in advanced cancers. Sequenced by immunoSEQ multiplex PCR; TCRdb stores in-frame clones only, minus some. The table has fewer than 85,000 clones, over 80% seen once. The specimen comprised CD4+ or CD8+ T cells sorted from blood, sampled in a trial of the OX40 agonist ivuxolimab. Receptors were obtained from an adult with an advanced solid tumor such as melanoma, head and neck, liver or kidney cancer. Each CDR3 is given with its conserved first and last residue. A D gene is named only where the DNA matches it firmly. A row's size may be missing; if present it is once, few, many or a size class.

- TRBJ2-3 - TRBV30 TGTGCCTGGAGTGTCGCTAGCGGCACAGATACGCAGTATTTT CAWSVASGTDTQYF
- TRBJ1-1 - TRBV6-1 TGTGCCAGCAGGGGACCGTCTAGTAAGGAAGCTTTCTTT CASRGPSSKEAFF
- TRBJ2-7 TRBD2 TRBV6-1 TGTGCCAGCAGTGTGAGTCTAGCGGGGACCTACGAGCAGTACTTC CASSVSLAGTYEQYF
- TRBJ2-1 TRBD2 TRBV30 TGTGCCTGGAGTAGGTCACGGACTAGCGGTACAAGGAGCTCCTACAATGAGCAGTTCTTC CAWSRSRTSGTRSSYNEQFF
- TRBJ2-1 - TRBV18 TGTGCCAGCTCACCAAGACAGACCTCCTACAATGAGCAGTTCTTC CASSPRQTSYNEQFF
- TRBJ1-1 - TRBV7-9 TGTGCCAGCAGCTTTGAGGGCTGGTATAGCACTGAAGCTTTCTTT CASSFEGWYSTEAFF
- TRBJ2-5 TRBD1 TRBV5-4 TGTGCCAGCAGCTTGGGAGGCGGGACAGGGATAAAGACCCAGTACTTC CASSLGGGTGIKTQYF
- TRBJ2-7 TRBD2 TRBV7-9 TGTGCCAGCAGCCCTAGCGGCGTCTACGAGCAGTACTTC CASSPSGVYEQYF
- TRBJ2-3 TRBD1 TRBV13 TGTGCCAGCAGCTTAAGATACAGGGGTTTGACAGATACGCAGTATTTT CASSLRYRGLTDTQYF
- TRBJ2-2 - TRBV7-7 TGTGCTAGCAGTTTAGGCCCGACCGGGGAGCTGTTTTTT CASSLGPTGELFF
- TRBJ2-7 TRBD1 TRBV7-6 TGTGCCAGCAGCTTAGGGTCGTGGGGACAGGAGTCAACCTACGAGCAGTACTTC CASSLGSWGQESTYEQYF
- TRBJ2-5 TRBD2 TRBV19 TGTGCCAGTAGTTTGGGCGGGAGTAGGGAGACCCAGTACTTC CASSLGGSRETQYF
- TRBJ2-3 TRBD2 TRBV9 TGTGCCAGCAGCGTAGCGGGGGGACTGACGGATACGCAGTATTTT CASSVAGGLTDTQYF
- TRBJ2-1 TRBD2 TRBV11-2 TGTGCCAGCAGCTTATTGTTTAGCGGGAGCGATGAGCAGTTCTTC CASSLLFSGSDEQFF
- TRBJ2-6 - TRBV7-3 TGTGCCAGCAGCTTCCGCGGACAGACATACCGGGCCAACGTCCTGACTTTC CASSFRGQTYRANVLTF
- TRBJ2-3 - TRBV5-1 TGCGCCAGCAGCGGGGGGACTTTCCAATTCACAGATACGCAGTATTTT CASSGGTFQFTDTQYF
- TRBJ2-1 - TRBV18 TGTGCCAGCTCACCTGCGGGACGACAATACAATGAGCAGTTCTTC CASSPAGRQYNEQFF
- TRBJ1-1 - TRBV6-1 TGTGCCAGCAGTGAACCCGCCGGGGTAAACACTGAAGCTTTCTTT CASSEPAGVNTEAFF
- TRBJ1-2 TRBD1 TRBV18 TGTGCCAGCTCACCGGACAGGGGAGGCTACACCTTC CASSPDRGGYTF
- TRBJ2-1 TRBD2 TRBV11-3 TGTGCCAGCAGCGCAGCCGGGACTAGCGGACTCAATGAGCAGTTCTTC CASSAAGTSGLNEQFF
- TRBJ1-5 - TRBV19 TGTGCCAGTAGTATAACCCAGGGGAGGTCCAATCAGCCCCAGCATTTT CASSITQGRSNQPQHF
- TRBJ2-4 - TRBV19 TGTGCCAGTAGTATTATCGGGATAGCCAAAAACATTCAGTACTTC CASSIIGIAKNIQYF
- TRBJ2-7 TRBD1 TRBV9 TGTGCCAGCAGCTTCGGGACAGGGTATGGGGACGAGCAGTACTTC CASSFGTGYGDEQYF
- TRBJ1-1 TRBD1 TRBV19 TGTGCCAGTAGGAGAGATCGGACAGGGAACACTGAAGCTTTCTTT CASRRDRTGNTEAFF
- TRBJ2-1 - TRBV10-3 TGTGCCATCAGTGAGTCGAGGGGTGTTGAGCAGTTCTTC CAISESRGVEQFF
- TRBJ2-7 - TRBV5-8 TGTGCCAGCAGCCTTGAGACAGGCTCCGAGCAGTACTTC CASSLETGSEQYF
- TRBJ2-2 TRBD2 TRBV11-2 TGTGCCAGCAGCTTAACTCCGGGATTAGCGGGCACCGGGGAGCTGTTTTTT CASSLTPGLAGTGELFF
- TRBJ2-7 - TRBV29-1 TGCAGCGTTGGCTTACTGCGGGGCGGCTACGAGCAGTACTTC CSVGLLRGGYEQYF
- TRBJ2-7 - TRBV5-1 TGCGCCAGCAGCCTTGACAGCAACACCTACGAGCAGTACTTC CASSLDSNTYEQYF
once TRBJ2-5 TRBD1 TRBV19 TGTGCCAGTAGTATGGGGACAGGGGGTGAGACCCAGTACTTC CASSMGTGGETQYF
- TRBJ2-5 - TRBV4-1 TGCGCCAGCAGCCAAGGCAGGGTGGAGACCCAGTACTTC CASSQGRVETQYF
- TRBJ2-5 TRBD1 TRBV6-1 TGTGCCAGCAGTGAAGATCGGACAGGGGGCAACCAGTACTTC CASSEDRTGGNQYF
- TRBJ2-5 - TRBV11-1 TGTGCCAGCAGCTTCAATCGAGGACAGATTGAAGAAGAGACCCAGTACTTC CASSFNRGQIEEETQYF
- TRBJ1-1 - TRBV4-1 TGCGCCAGCAGCCAATACGCCATGAACACTGAAGCTTTCTTT CASSQYAMNTEAFF
once TRBJ2-1 - TRBV6-4 TGTGCCAGCAGTAACTTAGCGAGGAGCTCCTACAATGAGCAGTTCTTC CASSNLARSSYNEQFF
- TRBJ1-2 - TRBV28 TGTGCCAGCAGTTTAGGGACATCCGTCGGCACCTTC CASSLGTSVGTF
- TRBJ1-4 - TRBV4-2 TGTGCCAGCAGCCAAACCGGGGACCCCATGGGTGAAAAACTGTTTTTT CASSQTGDPMGEKLFF
- TRBJ1-1 TRBD1 TRBV28 TGTGCCAGCGGTACAGGGGTGAACACTGAAGCTTTCTTT CASGTGVNTEAFF
- TRBJ2-7 - TRBV7-2 TGTGCCAGCAGCTTAGCGATCCGTGAGCAGTACTTC CASSLAIREQYF
- TRBJ2-2 - TRBV6-1 TGTGCCAGCGTTTTGACCAGGAACACCGGGGAGCTGTTTTTT CASVLTRNTGELFF
- TRBJ2-2 - TRBV7-9 TGTGCCAGCAGCTTCCCCGGGACCCGCACCGGGGAGCTGTTTTTT CASSFPGTRTGELFF
- TRBJ1-4 TRBD1 TRBV30 TGTGCCTGGAGACCCGGGACAGGGAATGAAAAACTGTTTTTT CAWRPGTGNEKLFF
once TRBJ1-4 - TRBV4-3 TGCGCCAGCAGCCAAGAGGTAGCAACTAATGAAAAACTGTTTTTT CASSQEVATNEKLFF
few TRBJ2-7 - TRBV11-3 TGTGCCAGCAGCTTAGAGGGTTGGCTAGCGAGATCAAGCTCCTACGAGCAGTACTTC CASSLEGWLARSSSYEQYF
- TRBJ2-1 - TRBV9 TGTGCCAGCAGCTCCGCGGGTAGCGGTTCCTACAATGAGCAGTTCTTC CASSSAGSGSYNEQFF
- TRBJ2-3 TRBD1 TRBV6-1 TGTGCCAGCTCGGACAGGGGGATAATCACAGATACGCAGTATTTT CASSDRGIITDTQYF
- TRBJ1-2 - TRBV6-6 TGTGCCAGCAGTCGGACGGGCTATGGCTACACCTTC CASSRTGYGYTF
- TRBJ2-1 - TRBV7-3 TGTGCCAGCAGCTTAAGGCGCAGCAATGAGCAGTTCTTC CASSLRRSNEQFF
- TRBJ1-4 - TRBV6-6 TGTGCCAGCAGTTACGGACAGAGCAATGAAAAACTGTTTTTT CASSYGQSNEKLFF
- TRBJ1-2 - TRBV10-3 TGTGCCATCAGTGAGTCGAAAAGGGACGGGGGCTATGGCTACACCTTC CAISESKRDGGYGYTF
- TRBJ2-2 - TRBV18 TGTGCCAGCTCAAACGGAGTCACCGGGGAGCTGTTTTTT CASSNGVTGELFF
- TRBJ2-1 TRBD1 TRBV30 TGTGCCTGGAACCGGGACAGGACGTACAATGAGCAGTTCTTC CAWNRDRTYNEQFF
- TRBJ1-4 TRBD1 TRBV7-9 TGTGCCAGCAGCTTAAGTACAGGGGATGAAAAACTGTTTTTT CASSLSTGDEKLFF